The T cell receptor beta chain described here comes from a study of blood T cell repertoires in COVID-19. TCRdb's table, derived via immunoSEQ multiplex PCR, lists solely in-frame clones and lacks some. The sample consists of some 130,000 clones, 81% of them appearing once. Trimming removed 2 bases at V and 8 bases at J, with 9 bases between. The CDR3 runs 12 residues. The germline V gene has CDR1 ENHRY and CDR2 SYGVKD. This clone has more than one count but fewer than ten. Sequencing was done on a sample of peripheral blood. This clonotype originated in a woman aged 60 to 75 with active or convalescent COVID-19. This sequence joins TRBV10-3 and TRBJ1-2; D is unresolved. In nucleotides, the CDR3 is TGTGCCATCAGTGAGGGTAGATACGGCTACACCTTC. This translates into CAISEGRYGYTF.